This TCR beta chain is drawn from a study of cytomegalovirus exposure and HLA in healthy donors. The protocol was immunoSEQ multiplex PCR, while the TCRdb copy is restricted to in-frame clones and leaves out a portion. Among approximately 120,000 clones, roughly 90% were seen once, and the ten largest hold approximately 2%. The V end was cut by 5 bases, the J end by 2 bases, with 10 bases between. The CDR3 runs 15 residues. Germline assignment: CDR1 SEHNR and CDR2 FQNEAQ (reference sequence). The source material was PBMCs. The source of this sequence is a young woman in good health and CMV-seronegative. The V gene is TRBV7-9, the J gene TRBJ2-6; perhaps TRBD2 as D (6 bases). This CDR3 is CASSPAGTGANVLTF. DNA for the CDR3: TGTGCCAGCAGCCCGGCGGGGACTGGGGCCAACGTCCTGACTTTC.